This paragraph reports one TCR beta chain. This sample was included in a study of blood T cell repertoires in COVID-19. About the study: Sites in the United States, Italy and Spain provided acute and convalescent COVID-19 samples. PBMCs, B-cell-depleted T cells, or T cells were the source of the cDNA or gDNA that made up the material.

Per the study methods: Reference gene primer amplification gave nucleated cell count estimates. The method was immunoSEQ multiplex PCR; TCRdb's version includes in-frame clones alone and lacks a portion of them. V and J calls and clone size are given by that table; D and trimming were obtained from the DNA. The repertoire holds about 240,000 clones, with almost 85% as singletons. The sequencing input was peripheral blood. The receptor was derived from a man in his forties or fifties with acute or convalescent COVID-19.

The CDR3 DNA sequence: TGTGCCAGTAGTAAGATTGGGGGGGAGGGAACTGAAGCTTTCTTT. Translation gives CASSKIGGEGTEAFF. The chain combines TRBV19 with TRBJ1-1, with D perhaps TRBD1 (5 bases). CDR1 is LNHDA and CDR2 is SQIVND in the germline V gene (reference sequence). The CDR3 covers 15 residues. The V and J ends lost 4 bases and 5 bases respectively, with 17 bases between them.